This is a list of T cell receptor beta chains from one sample in a study of post-analysis software for immune sequencing data. TCRdb reprocessed the PCR reads via MiXCR and lists one record per CDR3 protein. The top ten hold 4.6% of the sample, which has roughly 800,000 distinct CDR3 sequences, about 53% seen once. The sample was blood. All receptors derive from a girl aged 10 to 17 with multiple sclerosis. The CDR3 runs from the conserved cysteine through the conserved F or W. D genes are given only for firm matches. Clone size is given for some rows only: seen once, a few or many times, or a class if the clone is expanded.

-	-	14	TRBJ1-5	TRBV15	CATSASGLAQPQHF	TGTGCCACCAGCGCTTCGGGACTGGCTCAGCCCCAGCATTTT
-	-	16	TRBJ2-1	TRBV9	CASSAHPAGGNNEQFF	TGTGCCAGCAGCGCTCACCCGGCAGGGGGGAACAATGAGCAGTTCTTC
-	TRBD2	11	TRBJ2-5	TRBV20-1	CSPAGEETQYF	TGCAGTCCAGCGGGGGAGGAGACCCAGTACTTC
-	-	14	TRBJ2-4	TRBV12-3/TRBV12-4	CASSLAGDTTIQYF	TGTGCCAGCAGTTTAGCGGGAGACACTACCATTCAGTACTTC
few	TRBD1	16	TRBJ2-7	TRBV29-1	CSVVSTQGATPGEQYF	TGCAGCGTTGTATCCACGCAGGGGGCTACACCGGGTGAGCAGTACTTC
-	-	15	TRBJ2-3	TRBV15	CATSTTGFPSDTQYF	TGTGCCACCAGCACTACGGGATTCCCCTCAGATACGCAGTATTTT
-	-	16	TRBJ1-6	TRBV3-1	CASSQAPRGVGSPLHF	TGTGCCAGCAGCCAGGCGCCCAGAGGGGTCGGTTCACCCCTCCACTTT
-	-	14	TRBJ2-1	TRBV25-1	CASSDPGAYNEQFF	TGTGCCAGCAGTGACCCAGGGGCCTACAATGAGCAGTTCTTC
many	-	13	TRBJ1-1	TRBV12-3/TRBV12-4	CASSLTVNTEAFF	TGTGCCAGCAGCTTAACGGTGAACACTGAAGCTTTCTTT
few	-	11	TRBJ1-2	TRBV29-1	CSVEDRAGYTF	TGCAGCGTTGAAGATCGAGCTGGCTACACCTTC
-	TRBD1	14	TRBJ2-7	TRBV5-1	CASSRTGILDEQYF	TGCGCCAGCAGCCGGACAGGGATCTTGGACGAGCAGTACTTC
few	TRBD2	16	TRBJ2-3	TRBV9	CASSVARTSGTDTQYF	TGTGCCAGCAGCGTAGCCCGGACTAGCGGGACAGATACGCAGTATTTT
-	-	11	TRBJ2-7	TRBV6-1	CASSEVDEQYF	TGTGCCAGCAGTGAAGTGGACGAGCAGTACTTC
few	TRBD2	15	TRBJ2-3	TRBV29-1	CSVEGTSLRVDTQYF	TGCAGCGTTGAGGGGACTAGCTTAAGGGTAGATACGCAGTATTTT
few	-	13	TRBJ2-4	TRBV7-2	CASSLAPKNIQYF	TGTGCCAGCAGCTTAGCCCCCAAAAACATTCAGTACTTC
-	TRBD2	15	TRBJ2-7	TRBV27	CASSPGPSGAYEQYF	TGTGCCAGCAGCCCTGGGCCTAGCGGGGCCTACGAGCAGTACTTC
-	TRBD2	14	TRBJ2-7	TRBV20-1	CSAGTSASSYEQYF	TGCAGTGCTGGTACTAGCGCCAGCTCCTACGAGCAGTACTTC
-	-	15	TRBJ1-2	TRBV6-6	CASSSQRVNNYGYTF	TGTGCCAGCAGCTCCCAGCGGGTGAATAACTATGGCTACACCTTC
few	-	12	TRBJ2-5	TRBV6-6	CASRKGQETQYF	TGTGCCAGCCGCAAGGGCCAAGAGACCCAGTACTTC
-	-	16	TRBJ2-3	TRBV7-3	CASSPTGVGVTDTQYF	TGTGCCAGCAGCCCCACGGGGGTGGGGGTCACAGATACGCAGTATTTT
-	TRBD1	13	TRBJ1-2	TRBV29-1	CSASKQGAHGYTF	TGCAGCGCTTCGAAACAGGGGGCGCATGGCTACACCTTC
-	-	15	TRBJ2-1	TRBV5-1	CASSSTGSRENEQFF	TGCGCCAGCAGTTCCACAGGGAGCCGTGAGAATGAGCAGTTCTTC
-	TRBD1	18	TRBJ1-4	TRBV9	CASSPRTGAYATNEKLFF	TGTGCCAGCAGCCCGCGGACAGGGGCGTATGCAACTAATGAAAAACTGTTTTTT
-	TRBD2	15	TRBJ2-5	TRBV29-1	CSVEYLAGVPETQYF	TGCAGCGTTGAATACCTAGCGGGAGTTCCAGAGACCCAGTACTTC
once	TRBD2	15	TRBJ2-7	TRBV5-1	CASSPTSGRDSEQYF	TGCGCCAGCAGCCCTACTAGCGGGAGGGACTCCGAGCAGTACTTC
-	-	13	TRBJ2-7	TRBV10-3	CAIQGLGSYEQYF	TGTGCCATCCAGGGGTTGGGCTCCTACGAGCAGTACTTC
-	TRBD2	16	TRBJ2-1	TRBV7-3	CASSLRRAGGGNEQFF	TGTGCCAGCAGCTTGAGGAGGGCGGGAGGGGGCAATGAGCAGTTCTTC
-	-	13	TRBJ2-3	TRBV12-3/TRBV12-4	CATMVAGADTQYF	TGTGCCACCATGGTAGCTGGAGCGGATACGCAGTATTTT
-	-	13	TRBJ2-1	TRBV27	CASSRWGDNEQFF	TGTGCCAGCAGTCGCTGGGGGGACAATGAGCAGTTCTTC
-	TRBD1	15	TRBJ2-7	TRBV18	CASSAPGQGIREQYF	TGTGCCAGCTCCGCCCCGGGACAGGGGATTCGCGAGCAGTACTTC
-	TRBD2	12	TRBJ2-7	TRBV20-1	CSARPGLAEQYF	TGCAGTGCTAGACCAGGACTAGCGGAGCAGTACTTC
-	-	15	TRBJ2-1	TRBV2	CASTVWEKLQTGQFF	TGTGCCAGCACTGTGTGGGAAAAACTTCAAACGGGGCAGTTCTTC
few	-	15	TRBJ2-1	TRBV20-1	CSAPGAGVSYNEQFF	TGCAGTGCTCCCGGCGCAGGGGTGTCCTACAATGAGCAGTTCTTC
-	TRBD2	16	TRBJ2-4	TRBV5-1	CASSEGLAGIKNIQYF	TGCGCCAGCAGCGAGGGACTAGCGGGAATCAAAAACATTCAGTACTTC
-	-	15	TRBJ2-1	TRBV7-8	CASSPSQRIYNEQFF	TGTGCCAGCAGCCCCAGCCAGCGGATATACAATGAGCAGTTCTTC